This note documents a single T cell receptor (beta chain) sequence. Followed over time, Seattle patients had been enrolled while infection was active. The CDR3 contains 18 residues. The V end was cut by 0 bases, the J end by 0 bases, with 16 bases between. Germline V gives CDR1 SGHDT, CDR2 YYEEEE. This specimen comes from a study of blood T cell repertoires in COVID-19. Sequenced by immunoSEQ multiplex PCR; TCRdb stores in-frame clones only, minus some. The sample holds about 320,000 clones, around 89% seen once. Sequenced material: peripheral blood. This clonotype originated in a woman aged 25 to 45 with COVID-19, enrolled during active disease. The gene calls are TRBV5-6 and TRBJ1-5; tentative D call: TRBD1 (5 bases). CDR3 nucleotide sequence: TGTGCCAGCAGCTTGGGCGGGGGTAGGGATTCTAGCAATCAGCCCCAGCATTTT. Its translation: CASSLGGGRDSSNQPQHF.